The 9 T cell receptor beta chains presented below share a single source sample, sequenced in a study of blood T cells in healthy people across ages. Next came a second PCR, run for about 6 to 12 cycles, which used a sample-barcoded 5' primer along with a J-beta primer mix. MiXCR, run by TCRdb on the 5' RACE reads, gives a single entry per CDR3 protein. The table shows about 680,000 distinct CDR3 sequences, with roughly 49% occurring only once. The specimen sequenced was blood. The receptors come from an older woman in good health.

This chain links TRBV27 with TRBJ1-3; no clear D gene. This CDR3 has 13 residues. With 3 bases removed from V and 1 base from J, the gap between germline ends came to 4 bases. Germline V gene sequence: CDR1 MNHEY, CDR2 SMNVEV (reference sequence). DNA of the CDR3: TGTGCCAGCAGTTTGAGGTCTGGAAACACCATATATTTT. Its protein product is CASSLRSGNTIYF.

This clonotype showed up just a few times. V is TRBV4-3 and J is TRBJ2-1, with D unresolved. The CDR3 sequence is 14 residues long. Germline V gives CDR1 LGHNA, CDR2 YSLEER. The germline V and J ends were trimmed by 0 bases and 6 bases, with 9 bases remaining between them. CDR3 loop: CASSQDPNFNEQFF. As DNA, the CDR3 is TGCGCCAGCAGCCAAGATCCCAATTTCAATGAGCAGTTCTTC.

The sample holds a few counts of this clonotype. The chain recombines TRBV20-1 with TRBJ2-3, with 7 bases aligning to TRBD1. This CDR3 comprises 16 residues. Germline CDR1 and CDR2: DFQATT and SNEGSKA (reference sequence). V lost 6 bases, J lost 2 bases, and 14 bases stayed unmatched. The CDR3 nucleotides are TGCAGTGCCCTATCGGACAGGCCCCATTCCACAGATACGCAGTATTTT. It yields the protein CSALSDRPHSTDTQYF.

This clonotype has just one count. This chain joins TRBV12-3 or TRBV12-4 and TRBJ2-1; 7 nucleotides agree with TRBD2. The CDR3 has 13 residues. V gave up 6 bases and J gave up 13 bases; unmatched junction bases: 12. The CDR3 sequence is CASSGARRETQFF. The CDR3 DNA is TGTGCCAGCAGCGGGGCGAGGCGGGAGACCCAGTTCTTC.

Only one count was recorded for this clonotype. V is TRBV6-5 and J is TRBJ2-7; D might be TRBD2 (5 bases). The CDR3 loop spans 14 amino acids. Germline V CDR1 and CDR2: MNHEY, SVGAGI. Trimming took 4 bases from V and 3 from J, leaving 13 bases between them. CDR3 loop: CASSSWRGSYEQYF. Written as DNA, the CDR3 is TGTGCCAGCAGTTCCTGGAGAGGGAGCTACGAGCAGTACTTC.

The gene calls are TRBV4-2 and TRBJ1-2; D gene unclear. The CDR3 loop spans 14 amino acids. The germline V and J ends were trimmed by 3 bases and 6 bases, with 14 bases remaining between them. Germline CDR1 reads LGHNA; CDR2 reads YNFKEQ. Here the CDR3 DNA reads TGTGCCAGCAGCCACGCAGCCCGCGCAGATGGCTACACCTTC. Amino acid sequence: CASSHAARADGYTF.

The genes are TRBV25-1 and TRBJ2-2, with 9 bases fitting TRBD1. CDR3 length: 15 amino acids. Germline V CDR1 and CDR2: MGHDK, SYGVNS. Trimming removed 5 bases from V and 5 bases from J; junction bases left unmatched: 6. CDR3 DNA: TGTGCCAGCAGTCCATGGACAGGGGATACCGGGGAGCTGTTTTTT. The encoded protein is CASSPWTGDTGELFF.

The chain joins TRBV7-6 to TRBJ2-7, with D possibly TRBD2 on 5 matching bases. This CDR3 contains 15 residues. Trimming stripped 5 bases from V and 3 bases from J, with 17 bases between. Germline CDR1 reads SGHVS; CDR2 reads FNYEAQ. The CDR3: CASSHRTAAGYEQYF. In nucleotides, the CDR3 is TGTGCCAGCAGCCATCGGACGGCCGCGGGCTACGAGCAGTACTTC.

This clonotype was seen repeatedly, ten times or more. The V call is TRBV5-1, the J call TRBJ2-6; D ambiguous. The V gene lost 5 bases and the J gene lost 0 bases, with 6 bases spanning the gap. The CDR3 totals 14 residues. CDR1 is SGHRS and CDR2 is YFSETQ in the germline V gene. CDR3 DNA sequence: TGCGCCAGCAGAAACCCCTCTGGGGCCAACGTCCTGACTTTC. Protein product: CASRNPSGANVLTF. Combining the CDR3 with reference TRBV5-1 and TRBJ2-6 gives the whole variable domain KAGVTQTPRYLIKTRGQQVTLSCSPISGHRSVSWYQQTPGQGLQFLFEYFSETQRNKGNFPGRFSGRQFSNSRSEMNVSTLELGDSALYLCASRNPSGANVLTFGAGSRLTVL.